Sequencing of this TCR beta chain was carried out in a study of T cell responses to AZD1222 COVID-19 vaccine. As for the study in general: Pooling of second doses given at about 4 or about 12 weeks was done. Regarding the study as a whole: Only after the peak T cell response were repertoires sampled. The donor cohort was predominantly white British with a female majority, and clonal diversity may have been underestimated.

Germline-derived CDR1 and CDR2 are SGHDN and FVKESK. V dropped 4 bases and J dropped 3 bases, with 9 bases sitting between them. This CDR3 has 13 residues. As to this clone: Antigen: not known.

Measured with immunoSEQ multiplex PCR; TCRdb has only the in-frame clones, and not every one. The table lists about 140,000 clones, about 91% of them singletons, with roughly 2.8% in the top ten. This receptor was identified in an adult in good health. The specimen comprised peripheral blood, sampled on day 0 of AZD1222 vaccination. This chain links TRBV14 with TRBJ1-1; no reliable D call. The CDR3 nucleotides read TGTGCCAGCAGCCTTCGACGGGACACTGAAGCTTTCTTT. Protein: CASSLRRDTEAFF.